The 15 T cell receptor beta chains below come from one sample, sequenced in a study of vaccination effects on CD4 cells after COVID-19. Profiling relied on immunoSEQ multiplex PCR, and the TCRdb table lists in-frame clones only, not all of them. This table holds 25,000 to 40,000 clones, almost 85% found once. Viral peptide pool expansion of antigen-specific CD4+ T cells preceded sequencing in the ViraFEST assay. Between days 9 and 10 of culture, CD4+ T cells were separated out. Participants got two doses of BNT162b2 or mRNA-1273 vaccine. Antigen specificity for these receptors is unknown. Sequenced here: CD4+ T cells from PBMCs cultured with HCoV-NL63 spike peptides, sampled after COVID-19 vaccination. The receptor set was obtained from a human donor who received a COVID-19 vaccine. Some clones in this sample may be carry-over from other donors' samples.

The chain links TRBV10-3 to TRBJ2-3; TRBD1 might be the D (9 bases). The V end was cut by 5 bases, the J end by 9 bases, with 27 bases between. This CDR3 has 17 residues. CDR1 ENHRY and CDR2 SYGVKD come from the germline V gene. DNA for the CDR3: TGTGCCATCAGTCCAACGGGACAGGGAAGGGGCGGGGGGACGCAGTATTTT. Its translation: CAISPTGQGRGGGTQYF.

The J gene is TRBJ1-4, the V gene TRBV29-1; D might be TRBD1 (5 bases). V was clipped by 5 bases and J by 5 bases, with 12 bases between them. The CDR3 consists of 13 residues. CDR1 SQVTM and CDR2 ANQGSEA come from the germline V gene. CDR3 in amino acids: CSVRDGGNEKLFF. As DNA, the CDR3 is TGCAGCGTTAGGGATGGGGGAAATGAAAAACTGTTTTTT. The full variable domain, its missing parts supplied by reference TRBV29-1 and TRBJ1-4, is SAVISQKPSRDICQRGTSLTIQCQVDSQVTMMFWYRQQPGQSLTLIATANQGSEATYESGFVIDKFPISRPNLTFSTLTVSNMSPEDSSIYLCSVRDGGNEKLFFGSGTQLSVL.

The chain carries TRBV28 and TRBJ1-1; D gene unclear. The CDR3 consists of 12 residues. Germline V gene sequence: CDR1 MDHEN, CDR2 SYDVKM. The germline V and J ends were trimmed by 6 bases and 1 base, with 6 bases remaining between them. The CDR3 coding sequence is TGTGCCAGCAGGAACTCGAACACTGAAGCTTTCTTT. It codes for CASRNSNTEAFF.

This clone has only a few counts. The gene calls are TRBV5-3 and TRBJ1-1, with TRBD1 as a possible D gene (6 bases). TRBV5-3 is designated an ORF whose function remains uncertain. The CDR3 length is 13 residues. The ends were cut back, 2 bases at V and 6 bases at J, with 11 bases in the middle. CDR3 amino acids: CARSFGRGAEAFF. The CDR3 DNA reads as TGTGCCAGAAGCTTTGGCAGGGGCGCTGAAGCTTTCTTT.

The chain couples TRBV6-4 to TRBJ2-3; D ambiguous. Germline V CDR1 and CDR2: MRHNA, SNTAGT. The length of the CDR3 is 15 residues. The V and J ends lost 0 bases and 1 base respectively, with 8 bases between them. The CDR3 spells CASSDSGFRTDTQYF. The CDR3 DNA follows: TGTGCCAGCAGTGACTCGGGGTTTCGCACAGATACGCAGTATTTT.

V gene TRBV20-1 combines with J gene TRBJ1-2; no clear D gene. Looked up from germline, CDR1 is DFQATT and CDR2 is SNEGSKA (reference sequence). V lost 2 bases, J lost 3 bases, and 4 bases lay in between. The CDR3 loop spans 11 amino acids. The CDR3 nucleotides are TGCAGTGCTAGAAGAGACTATGGCTACACCTTC. This gives the protein CSARRDYGYTF.

The CDR3 nucleotides are TGCGCCAGCAGCTTGCCCGGGTTAGCCAAAAACATTCAGTACTTC. Encoded protein: CASSLPGLAKNIQYF. The V and J genes are TRBV5-1 and TRBJ2-4; D remains unclear. The CDR3 contains 15 residues. CDR1 SGHRS and CDR2 YFSETQ come from the germline V gene. V was shortened by 1 base and J by 0 bases, with 8 bases between the two germline ends.

This chain connects TRBV30 to TRBJ2-6; unclear D gene. V lost 0 bases, J lost 0 bases, and 12 bases lay in between. CDR1 and CDR2 from the germline V gene are GTSNPN and SVGIG (reference sequence). The CDR3 has 17 residues. The CDR3 region is CAWSVARTSSGANVLTF. The CDR3 region has the DNA TGTGCCTGGAGTGTGGCCAGAACATCCTCTGGGGCCAACGTCCTGACTTTC.

The genes are TRBV5-1 and TRBJ2-3, with TRBD1 as a possible D gene (5 bases). V lost 4 bases, J lost 3 bases, and 15 bases lay in between. Per germline, CDR1 SGHRS and CDR2 YFSETQ. The CDR3 contains 15 residues. CDR3 residues: CASSPWTTPTDTQYF. The CDR3, as DNA: TGCGCCAGCAGCCCCTGGACAACCCCAACAGATACGCAGTATTTT. The whole variable domain, filled in from reference TRBV5-1 and TRBJ2-3, reads KAGVTQTPRYLIKTRGQQVTLSCSPISGHRSVSWYQQTPGQGLQFLFEYFSETQRNKGNFPGRFSGRQFSNSRSEMNVSTLELGDSALYLCASSPWTTPTDTQYFGPGTRLTVL.

J is TRBJ1-1 and V is TRBV10-3, with 9 nucleotides matching TRBD1. This CDR3 comprises 14 residues. V shed 7 bases, J shed 5 bases, and the junction held 8 bases outside the gene matches. CDR1 is ENHRY, CDR2 SYGVKD, per germline. CDR3 DNA sequence: TGTGCCATCATGACAGGGGGTGGGGAGACTGAAGCTTTCTTT. Translated: CAIMTGGGETEAFF.

This clone was counted a few times. The rearrangement joins TRBV24-1 to TRBJ2-5; 7 bases match TRBD1. Germline CDR1 KGHDR, CDR2 SFDVKD. V shed 3 bases, J shed 5 bases, and the junction held 8 bases outside the gene matches. The CDR3 is made up of 15 amino acids. CDR3 residues: CATSDPTGEGETQYF. In DNA, the CDR3 is TGTGCCACCAGTGATCCTACAGGGGAAGGGGAGACCCAGTACTTC.

The chain employs TRBV5-1 and TRBJ2-1; a possible D gene is TRBD1 (6 bases). The CDR3 loop spans 14 amino acids. Deletions cut 2 bases from V and 6 bases from J, with 12 bases between. Germline CDR1 reads SGHRS; CDR2 reads YFSETQ. Here the CDR3 DNA reads TGCGCCAGCAGCTTTTTACAGGGTGGCAATGAGCAGTTCTTC. Translation: CASSFLQGGNEQFF.

The chain combines TRBV5-4 with TRBJ1-3; D perhaps matches TRBD1 (6 bases). This CDR3 region has 16 residues. CDR1 is SGHNT, CDR2 YYREEE, per germline (reference sequence). Deletions cut 3 bases from V and 2 bases from J, with 15 bases between. This CDR3 is CASSYQSRGAGNTIYF. The CDR3 DNA is TGTGCCAGCAGCTATCAATCCAGGGGCGCTGGAAACACCATATATTTT.

The V and J genes are TRBV12-3 or TRBV12-4 and TRBJ1-2; 9 nucleotides agree with TRBD1. Trimming took 5 bases from V and 6 from J; bases not matched to a gene: 4. This CDR3 comprises 13 residues. CDR3 loop: CASSTGQGNGYTF. Here the CDR3 DNA reads TGTGCCAGCAGTACGGGACAGGGCAATGGCTACACCTTC.

This clone was counted between two and nine times. The rearrangement uses TRBV6-5 and TRBJ1-5; 9 positions match TRBD1. V lost 8 bases to trimming and J lost 6 bases; unmatched junction nucleotides: 11. The CDR3 loop spans 15 amino acids. Germline-derived CDR1 and CDR2 are MNHEY and SVGAGI. The CDR3 spells CASAPGTGSTQPQHF. CDR3 coding DNA: TGTGCCAGCGCACCCGGGACAGGGTCTACTCAGCCCCAGCATTTT.